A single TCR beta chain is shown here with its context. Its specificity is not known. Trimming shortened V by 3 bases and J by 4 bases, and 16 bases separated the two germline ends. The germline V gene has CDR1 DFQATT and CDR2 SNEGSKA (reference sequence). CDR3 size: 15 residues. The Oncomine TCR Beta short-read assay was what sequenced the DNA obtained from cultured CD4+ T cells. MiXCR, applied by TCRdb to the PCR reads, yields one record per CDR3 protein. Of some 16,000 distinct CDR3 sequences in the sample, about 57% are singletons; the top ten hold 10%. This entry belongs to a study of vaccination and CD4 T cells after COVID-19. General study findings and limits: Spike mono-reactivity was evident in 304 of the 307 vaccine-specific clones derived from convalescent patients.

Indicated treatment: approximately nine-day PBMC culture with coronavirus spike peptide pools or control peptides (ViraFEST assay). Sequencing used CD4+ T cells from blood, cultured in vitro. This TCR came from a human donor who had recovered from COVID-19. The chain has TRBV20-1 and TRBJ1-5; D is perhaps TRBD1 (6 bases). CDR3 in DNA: TGCAGTGCTAGTGATTCCGGGACACTGAATCAGCCCCAGCATTTT. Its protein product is CSASDSGTLNQPQHF.